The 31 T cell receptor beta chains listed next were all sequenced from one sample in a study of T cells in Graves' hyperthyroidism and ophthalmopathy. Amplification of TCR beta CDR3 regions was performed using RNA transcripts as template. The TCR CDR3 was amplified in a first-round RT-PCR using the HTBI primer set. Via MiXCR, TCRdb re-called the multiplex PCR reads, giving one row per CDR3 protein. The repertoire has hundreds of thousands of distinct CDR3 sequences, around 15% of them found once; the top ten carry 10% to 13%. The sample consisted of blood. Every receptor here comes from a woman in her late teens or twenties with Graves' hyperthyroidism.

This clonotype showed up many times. This chain's CDR3 is CASSLRTDSYEQYF. The DNA of the CDR3 is TGCGCCAGCAGCTTGAGGACAGACTCCTACGAGCAGTACTTC. This chain uses TRBV5-1 with TRBJ2-7; possibly TRBD1 for D (6 bases). V was pared by 1 base and J by 0 bases, with 8 bases between. The germline V gene encodes CDR1 SGHRS and CDR2 YFSETQ. CDR3 length: 14 residues.

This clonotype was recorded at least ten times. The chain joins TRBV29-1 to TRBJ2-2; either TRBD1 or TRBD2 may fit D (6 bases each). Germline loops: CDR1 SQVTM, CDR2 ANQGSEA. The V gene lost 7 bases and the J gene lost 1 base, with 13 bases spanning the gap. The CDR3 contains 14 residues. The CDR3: CSAPEGGNTGELFF. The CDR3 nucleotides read TGCAGCGCCCCGGAGGGGGGGAACACCGGGGAGCTGTTTTTT.

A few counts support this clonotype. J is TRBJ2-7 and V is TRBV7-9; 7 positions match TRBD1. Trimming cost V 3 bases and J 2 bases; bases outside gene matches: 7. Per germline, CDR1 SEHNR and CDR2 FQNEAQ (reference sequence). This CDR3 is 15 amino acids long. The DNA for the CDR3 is TGTGCCAGCAGCTTGGGACAGCGAAAGCCCTACGAGCAGTACTTC. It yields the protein CASSLGQRKPYEQYF.

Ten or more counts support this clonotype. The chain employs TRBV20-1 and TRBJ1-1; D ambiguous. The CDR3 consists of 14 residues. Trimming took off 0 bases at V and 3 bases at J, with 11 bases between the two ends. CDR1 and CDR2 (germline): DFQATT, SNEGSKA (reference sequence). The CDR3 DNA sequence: TGCAGTGCTAGAGATCGGAACCCTTACACTGAAGCTTTCTTT. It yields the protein CSARDRNPYTEAFF.

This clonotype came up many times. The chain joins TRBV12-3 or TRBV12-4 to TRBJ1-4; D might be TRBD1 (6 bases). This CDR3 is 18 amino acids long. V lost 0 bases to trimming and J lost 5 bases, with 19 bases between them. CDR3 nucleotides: TGTGCCAGCAGTTTAGCGTCCCTAAACAGGGCGGGAAATGAAAAACTGTTTTTT. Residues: CASSLASLNRAGNEKLFF.

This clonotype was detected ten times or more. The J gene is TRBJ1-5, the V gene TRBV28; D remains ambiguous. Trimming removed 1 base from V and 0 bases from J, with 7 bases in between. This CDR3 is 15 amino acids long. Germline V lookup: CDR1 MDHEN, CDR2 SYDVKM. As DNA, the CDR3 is TGTGCCAGCAGTTTATCTGCAGATAGCAATCAGCCCCAGCATTTT. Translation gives CASSLSADSNQPQHF.

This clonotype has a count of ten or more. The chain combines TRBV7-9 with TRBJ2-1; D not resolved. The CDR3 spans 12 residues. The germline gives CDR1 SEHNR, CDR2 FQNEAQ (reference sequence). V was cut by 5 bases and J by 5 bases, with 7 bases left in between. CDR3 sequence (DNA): TGTGCCAGCAGCAGGCGAGACAATGAGCAGTTCTTC. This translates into CASSRRDNEQFF.

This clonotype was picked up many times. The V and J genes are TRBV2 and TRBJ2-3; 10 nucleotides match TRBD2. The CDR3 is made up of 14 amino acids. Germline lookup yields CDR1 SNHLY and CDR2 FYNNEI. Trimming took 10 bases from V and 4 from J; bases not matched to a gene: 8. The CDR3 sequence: CATEAGGLADTQYF. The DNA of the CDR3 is TGTGCCACTGAAGCGGGAGGGTTAGCAGATACGCAGTATTTT. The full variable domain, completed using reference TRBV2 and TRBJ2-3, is EPEVTQTPSHQVTQMGQEVILRCVPISNHLYFYWYRQILGQKVEFLVSFYNNEISEKSEIFDDQFSVERPDGSNFTLKIRSTKLEDSAMYFCATEAGGLADTQYFGPGTRLTVL.

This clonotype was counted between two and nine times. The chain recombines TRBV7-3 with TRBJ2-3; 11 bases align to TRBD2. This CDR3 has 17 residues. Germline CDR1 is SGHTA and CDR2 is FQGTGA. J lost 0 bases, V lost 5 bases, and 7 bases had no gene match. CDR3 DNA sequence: TGTGCCAGCAGCCCGGGACTAGCGGATATTAGCACAGATACGCAGTATTTT. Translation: CASSPGLADISTDTQYF.

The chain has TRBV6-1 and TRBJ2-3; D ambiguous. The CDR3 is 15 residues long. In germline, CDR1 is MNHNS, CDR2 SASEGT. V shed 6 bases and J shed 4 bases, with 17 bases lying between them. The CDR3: CASRAWTRSSDTQYF. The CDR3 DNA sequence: TGTGCCAGCAGGGCTTGGACGCGGAGCTCAGATACGCAGTATTTT.

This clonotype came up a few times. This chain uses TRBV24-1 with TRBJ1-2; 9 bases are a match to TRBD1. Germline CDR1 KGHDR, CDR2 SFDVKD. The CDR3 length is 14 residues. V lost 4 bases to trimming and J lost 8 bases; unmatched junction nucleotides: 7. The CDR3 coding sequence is TGTGCCACCAGTGACCCAGGGACAGGGCTCGGCTACACCTTC. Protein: CATSDPGTGLGYTF.

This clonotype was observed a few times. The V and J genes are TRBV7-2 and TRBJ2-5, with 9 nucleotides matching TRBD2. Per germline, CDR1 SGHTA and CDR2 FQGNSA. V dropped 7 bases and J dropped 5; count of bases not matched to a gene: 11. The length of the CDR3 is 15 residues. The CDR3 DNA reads TGTGCCAGCAACCCGGGGGGGAGCGGGGGGGAGACCCAGTACTTC. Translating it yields CASNPGGSGGETQYF.

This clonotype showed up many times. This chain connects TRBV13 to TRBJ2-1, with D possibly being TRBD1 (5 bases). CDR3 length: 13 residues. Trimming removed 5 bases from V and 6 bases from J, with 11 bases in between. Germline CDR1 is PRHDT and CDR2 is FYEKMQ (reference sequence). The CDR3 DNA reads TGTGCCAGCAGCGATCAGGGTCTCAATGAGCAGTTCTTC. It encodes CASSDQGLNEQFF.

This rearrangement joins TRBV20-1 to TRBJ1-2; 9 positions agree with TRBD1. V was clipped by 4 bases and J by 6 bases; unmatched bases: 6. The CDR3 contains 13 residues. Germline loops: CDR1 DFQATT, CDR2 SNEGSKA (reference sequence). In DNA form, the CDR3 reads TGCAGTGCTATAAAACAGGGGGCCAATGGCTACACCTTC. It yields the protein CSAIKQGANGYTF.

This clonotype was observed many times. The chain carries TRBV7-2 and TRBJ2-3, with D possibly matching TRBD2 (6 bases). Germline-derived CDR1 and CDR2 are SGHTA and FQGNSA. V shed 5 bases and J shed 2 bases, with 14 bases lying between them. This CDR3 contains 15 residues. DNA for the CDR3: TGTGCCAGCAGCAAGAGCGGGTACTCCACAGATACGCAGTATTTT. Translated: CASSKSGYSTDTQYF.

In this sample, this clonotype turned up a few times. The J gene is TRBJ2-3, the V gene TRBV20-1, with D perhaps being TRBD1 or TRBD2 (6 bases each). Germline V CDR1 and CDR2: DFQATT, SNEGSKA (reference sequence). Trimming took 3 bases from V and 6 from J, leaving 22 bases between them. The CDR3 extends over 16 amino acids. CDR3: CSARSTPGAPSDTQYF. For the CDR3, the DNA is TGCAGTGCTAGGTCAACTCCGGGGGCACCTTCGGATACGCAGTATTTT.

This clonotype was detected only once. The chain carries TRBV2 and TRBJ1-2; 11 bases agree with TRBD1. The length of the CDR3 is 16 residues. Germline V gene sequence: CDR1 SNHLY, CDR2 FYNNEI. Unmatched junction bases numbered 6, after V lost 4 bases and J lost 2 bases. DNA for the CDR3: TGTGCCAGCAGTGCACCGGACAGGGGGCACAACTATGGCTACACCTTC. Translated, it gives CASSAPDRGHNYGYTF.

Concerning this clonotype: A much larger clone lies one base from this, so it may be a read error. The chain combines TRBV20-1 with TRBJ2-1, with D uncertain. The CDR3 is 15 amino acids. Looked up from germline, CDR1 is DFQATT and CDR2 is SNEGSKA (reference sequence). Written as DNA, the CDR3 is TGCAGTGCTAGACGACTGGGCACTTCCTACAAGGAGCAGTTCTTC. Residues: CSARRLGTSYKEQFF.

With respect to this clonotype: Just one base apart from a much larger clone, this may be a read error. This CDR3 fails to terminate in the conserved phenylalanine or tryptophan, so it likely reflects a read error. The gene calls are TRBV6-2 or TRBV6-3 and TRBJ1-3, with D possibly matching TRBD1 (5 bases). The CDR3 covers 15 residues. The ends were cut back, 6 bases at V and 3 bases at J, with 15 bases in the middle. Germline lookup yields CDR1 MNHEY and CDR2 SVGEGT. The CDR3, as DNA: TGTGCCAGCAGCGACCGGGGCCCTAGTGGAAACACCATATATTCT. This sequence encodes CASSDRGPSGNTIYS.

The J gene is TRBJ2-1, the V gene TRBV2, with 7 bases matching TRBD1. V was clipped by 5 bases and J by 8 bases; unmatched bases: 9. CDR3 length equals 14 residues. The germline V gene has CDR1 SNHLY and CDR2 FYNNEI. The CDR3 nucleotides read TGTGCCAGCAGTCCGCAAGGGGGCGAGGATGAGCAGTTCTTC. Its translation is CASSPQGGEDEQFF.

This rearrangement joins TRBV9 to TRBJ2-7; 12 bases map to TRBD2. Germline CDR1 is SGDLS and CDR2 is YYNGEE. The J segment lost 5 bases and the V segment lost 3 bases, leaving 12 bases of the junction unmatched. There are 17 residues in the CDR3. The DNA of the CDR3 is TGTGCCAGCAGCGCTACTAGCGGGAGGCCATCTTTGAACGAGCAGTACTTC. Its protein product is CASSATSGRPSLNEQYF.

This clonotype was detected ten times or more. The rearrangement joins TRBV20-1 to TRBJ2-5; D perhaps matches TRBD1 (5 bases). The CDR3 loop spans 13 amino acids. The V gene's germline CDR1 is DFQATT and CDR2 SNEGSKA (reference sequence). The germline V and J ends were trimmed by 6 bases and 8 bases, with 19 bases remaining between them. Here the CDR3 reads CSAKHQGFVTQYF. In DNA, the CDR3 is TGCAGTGCAAAACATCAGGGCTTCGTTACCCAGTACTTC.

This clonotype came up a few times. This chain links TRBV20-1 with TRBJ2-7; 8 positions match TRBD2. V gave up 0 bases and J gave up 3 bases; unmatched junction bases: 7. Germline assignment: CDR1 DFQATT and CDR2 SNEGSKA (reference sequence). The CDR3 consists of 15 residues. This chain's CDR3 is CSAREPVTSVYEQYF. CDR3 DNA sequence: TGCAGTGCTAGAGAGCCGGTGACTAGCGTCTACGAGCAGTACTTC.

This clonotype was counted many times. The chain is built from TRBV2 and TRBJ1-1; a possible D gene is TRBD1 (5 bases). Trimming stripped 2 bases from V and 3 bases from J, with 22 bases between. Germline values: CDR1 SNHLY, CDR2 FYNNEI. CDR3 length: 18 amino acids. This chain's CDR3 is CASSEMGPEYRRDTEAFF. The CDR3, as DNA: TGTGCCAGCAGTGAAATGGGGCCTGAATACAGGCGAGACACTGAAGCTTTCTTT.

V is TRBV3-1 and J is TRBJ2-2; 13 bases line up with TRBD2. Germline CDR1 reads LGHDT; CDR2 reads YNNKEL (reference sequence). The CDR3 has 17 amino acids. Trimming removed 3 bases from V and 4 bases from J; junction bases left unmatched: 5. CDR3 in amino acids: CASSHLGLAGFTGELFF. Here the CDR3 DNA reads TGTGCCAGCAGCCACTTGGGACTAGCGGGATTCACCGGGGAGCTGTTTTTT.

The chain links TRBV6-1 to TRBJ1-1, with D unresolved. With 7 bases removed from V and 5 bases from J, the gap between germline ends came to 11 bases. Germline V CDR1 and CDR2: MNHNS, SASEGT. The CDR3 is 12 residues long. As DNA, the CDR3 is TGTGCCAGCATTTTAGACGGAACTGAAGCTTTCTTT. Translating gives CASILDGTEAFF.

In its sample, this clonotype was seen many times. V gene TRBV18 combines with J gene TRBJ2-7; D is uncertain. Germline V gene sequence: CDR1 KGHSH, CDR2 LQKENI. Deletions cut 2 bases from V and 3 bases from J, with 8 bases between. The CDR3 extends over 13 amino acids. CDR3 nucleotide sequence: TGTGCCAGCTCACCAAGCCTAGACTACGAGCAGTACTTC. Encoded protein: CASSPSLDYEQYF.

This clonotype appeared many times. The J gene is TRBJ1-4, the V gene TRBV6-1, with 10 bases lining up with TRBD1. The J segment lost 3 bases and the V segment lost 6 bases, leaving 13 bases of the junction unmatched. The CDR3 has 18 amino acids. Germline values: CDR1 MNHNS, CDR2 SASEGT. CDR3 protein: CASRKTGGLVAANEKLFF. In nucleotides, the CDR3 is TGTGCCAGCAGGAAGACAGGGGGCCTCGTCGCAGCTAATGAAAAACTGTTTTTT.

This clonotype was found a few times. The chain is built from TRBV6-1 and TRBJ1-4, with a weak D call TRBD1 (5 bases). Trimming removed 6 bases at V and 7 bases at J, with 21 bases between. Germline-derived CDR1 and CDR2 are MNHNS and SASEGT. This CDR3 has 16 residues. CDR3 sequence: CASSPLLGEGSEKLFF. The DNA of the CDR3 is TGTGCCAGCAGCCCCCTTCTCGGGGAGGGGTCTGAAAAACTGTTTTTT.

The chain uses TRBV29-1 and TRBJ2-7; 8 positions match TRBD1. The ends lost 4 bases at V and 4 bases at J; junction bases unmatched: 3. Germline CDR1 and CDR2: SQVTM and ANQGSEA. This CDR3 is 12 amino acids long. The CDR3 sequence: CSVGQGWYEQYF. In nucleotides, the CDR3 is TGCAGCGTTGGACAGGGGTGGTACGAGCAGTACTTC.

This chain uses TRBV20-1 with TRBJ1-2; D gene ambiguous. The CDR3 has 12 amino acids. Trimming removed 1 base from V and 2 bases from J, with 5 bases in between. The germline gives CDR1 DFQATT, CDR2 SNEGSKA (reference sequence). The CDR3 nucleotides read TGCAGTGCTAGAGGGCAGAACTATGGCTACACCTTC. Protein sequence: CSARGQNYGYTF.